The 16 T cell receptor beta chains in this list originate from one sample, sequenced in a study of shared clonotypes between healthy human individuals. Measured with immunoSEQ multiplex PCR; TCRdb has only the in-frame clones, and not every one. The sample contains about 980,000 clones, less than 85% of which appear only once. The sequencing input was memory CD4+ T cells sorted from blood. Subset: CD45RA-negative fraction. The receptor set was obtained from a man younger than 35 in good health.

The genes are TRBV10-3 and TRBJ1-5; no reliable D call. CDR3 length: 13 amino acids. Germline V gene lookup returns CDR1 ENHRY and CDR2 SYGVKD. Trimming removed 0 bases at V and 7 bases at J, with 7 bases between. CDR3 loop: CAISESPQQPQHF. For the CDR3, the DNA is TGTGCCATCAGTGAGTCCCCACAGCAGCCCCAGCATTTT.

The rearrangement joins TRBV5-1 to TRBJ2-1, with 12 bases matching TRBD2. Unmatched junction bases numbered 10, after V lost 0 bases and J lost 3 bases. The CDR3 is 19 residues long. Germline V lookup: CDR1 SGHRS, CDR2 YFSETQ. In nucleotides, the CDR3 is TGCGCCAGCAGCTTGGGCGCGACTAGCGGGAGCGCCCACTACAATGAGCAGTTCTTC. This codes for CASSLGATSGSAHYNEQFF.

CDR3 region: CASSGQGNEQFF. The CDR3 region has the DNA TGTGCCAGCAGTGGACAGGGGAATGAGCAGTTCTTC. The chain combines TRBV6-1 with TRBJ2-1; 8 bases match TRBD1. This CDR3 has 12 residues. Germline CDR1 reads MNHNS; CDR2 reads SASEGT. Trimming removed 4 bases from V and 7 bases from J; junction bases left unmatched: 0.

The chain combines TRBV7-8 with TRBJ2-3; TRBD2 matches 7 bases. Trimming at V came to 5 bases and at J to 2 bases, leaving 4 bases not matched to a gene. Germline CDR1 is SGHVS and CDR2 is FQNEAQ. CDR3 length: 14 residues. CDR3 sequence reads: CASSRGTTTDTQYF. The CDR3 nucleotides are TGTGCCAGCAGCCGCGGGACTACCACAGATACGCAGTATTTT.

The chain carries TRBV7-6 and TRBJ2-3; D is possibly TRBD2 (6 bases). Per germline, CDR1 SGHVS and CDR2 FNYEAQ. The CDR3 is 15 amino acids. Trimming removed 4 bases from V and 4 bases from J, with 15 bases in between. The CDR3 nucleotides read TGTGCCAGCAGCTCCGGCGGGGTCCGGGCAGATACGCAGTATTTT. This gives the protein CASSSGGVRADTQYF.

The sample holds a few counts of this clone. The chain joins TRBV2 to TRBJ2-3; D gene ambiguous. Trimming shortened V by 4 bases and J by 4 bases, and 6 bases separated the two germline ends. The CDR3 has 12 amino acids. Germline CDR1 is SNHLY and CDR2 is FYNNEI. The chain's CDR3 is CASSVRADTQYF. For the CDR3, the DNA is TGTGCCAGCAGTGTTCGGGCAGATACGCAGTATTTT.

A note on this clone: Other DNA sequences in this specimen translate into the identical CDR3. The V call is TRBV9, the J call TRBJ2-1; D is ambiguous. The CDR3 covers 15 residues. CDR1 SGDLS and CDR2 YYNGEE come from the germline V gene. V was trimmed by 0 bases and J by 0 bases, leaving 7 bases between them. The CDR3, as DNA: TGTGCCAGCAGCGTAGGGGTCGGCTCCTACAATGAGCAGTTCTTC. Its protein product is CASSVGVGSYNEQFF.

This chain connects TRBV30 to TRBJ1-1, with D perhaps matching TRBD1 (6 bases). V lost 3 bases, J lost 7 bases, and 18 bases lay in between. Germline lookup yields CDR1 GTSNPN and CDR2 SVGIG (reference sequence). The CDR3 is made up of 14 amino acids. The CDR3 reads CAWRGIGGYGEAFF. CDR3 DNA: TGTGCCTGGAGAGGTATAGGGGGATACGGTGAAGCTTTCTTT.

The chain employs TRBV19 and TRBJ2-1; D is ambiguous. V lost 1 base and J 3 bases, leaving 16 bases between the germline ends. Looked up from germline, CDR1 is LNHDA and CDR2 is SQIVND (reference sequence). The CDR3 is 17 residues long. The CDR3 sequence: CASSIVATLWNYNEQFF. For the CDR3, the DNA is TGTGCCAGTAGTATAGTCGCGACTCTCTGGAACTACAATGAGCAGTTCTTC.

This clone showed up just a few times. The CDR3 region has the DNA TGTGCCTGGAACCGGGGACACGGGGTGGTGGCGACCCAGTACTTC. Its protein is CAWNRGHGVVATQYF. This chain uses TRBV30 with TRBJ2-5, with D perhaps TRBD1 (6 bases). The CDR3 consists of 15 residues. Germline CDR1 reads GTSNPN; CDR2 reads SVGIG (reference sequence). V was shortened by 4 bases and J by 7 bases, with 22 bases between the two germline ends.

The chain carries TRBV7-6 and TRBJ2-3; 7 bases are shared with TRBD1. Germline trimming cut 1 base from V and 1 base from J; bases unmatched to any gene: 2. Germline V gives CDR1 SGHVS, CDR2 FNYEAQ. The CDR3 has 15 residues. The CDR3 loop is CASSLGGTGTDTQYF. DNA for the CDR3: TGTGCCAGCAGCTTAGGAGGGACAGGCACAGATACGCAGTATTTT.

This chain connects TRBV15 to TRBJ2-7; 8 positions agree with TRBD1. The CDR3 is 14 residues long. From germline, CDR1 is LNHNV and CDR2 YYDKDF (reference sequence). J lost 5 bases, V lost 0 bases, and 3 bases had no gene match. The CDR3 nucleotides are TGTGCCACCAGCAGAGATCGACAGGGGAACGAGCAGTACTTC. Amino acid sequence: CATSRDRQGNEQYF.

The J gene is TRBJ2-5, the V gene TRBV11-2; TRBD2 is a possible D gene (6 bases). Germline assignment: CDR1 SGHAT and CDR2 FQNNGV. V lost 5 bases, J lost 4 bases, and 20 bases lay in between. This CDR3 is 16 amino acids long. The CDR3 nucleotides are TGTGCCAGCAGCAAGGCCTTGGCGGGGCCCGGAGAGACCCAGTACTTC. Protein product: CASSKALAGPGETQYF.

The V gene is TRBV19, the J gene TRBJ2-7, with 9 bases that match TRBD1. The V segment lost 10 bases and the J segment 5 bases; nucleotides outside the gene matches: 9. This CDR3 region has 13 residues. The germline gives CDR1 LNHDA, CDR2 SQIVND (reference sequence). The CDR3 here is CATRGTGTHEQYF. CDR3 DNA: TGTGCCACCAGGGGGACAGGGACCCACGAGCAGTACTTC.

The CDR3 protein is CASGGGARGYTF. The CDR3 DNA follows: TGTGCCAGCGGCGGGGGGGCGAGAGGCTACACCTTC. The V call is TRBV25-1, the J call TRBJ1-2, with D possibly matching TRBD1 (6 bases). The CDR3 contains 12 residues. Germline V gene lookup returns CDR1 MGHDK and CDR2 SYGVNS. V was shortened by 8 bases and J by 8 bases, with 15 bases between the two germline ends.

J is TRBJ1-4 and V is TRBV7-9, with D perhaps matching TRBD1 (5 bases). The V gene lost 5 bases and the J gene lost 8 bases, with 9 bases spanning the gap. The CDR3 is 12 amino acids. Germline V gene lookup returns CDR1 SEHNR and CDR2 FQNEAQ (reference sequence). The CDR3 region has the DNA TGTGCCAGCAGCCCCGAGGGGGAAAAACTGTTTTTT. Its protein product is CASSPEGEKLFF.